The TCR beta chain described here comes from a study of blood T cell repertoires in COVID-19. In the study overall: PBMCs, B-cell-depleted T cells, or T cells provided the cDNA or gDNA that made up the material.

Study processing details: Reference gene primer amplification gave nucleated cell count estimates. Sequencing used immunoSEQ multiplex PCR; TCRdb keeps in-frame clones, though not all of them. V, J and clone size are taken as reported in that table, and D and trimming were inferred from the DNA itself. The data contain roughly 330,000 clones, about nine tenths of them seen just once; the ten biggest clones take up roughly a tenth. This CDR3 comprises 12 residues. Germline V gives CDR1 LGHDT, CDR2 YNNKEL (reference sequence). Trimming stripped 5 bases from V and 2 bases from J, with 7 bases between. The specimen sequenced was PBMCs or T cells enriched from blood (not recorded which). The source of this sequence is a woman under 30 who had recovered from COVID-19. The J gene is TRBJ2-7, the V gene TRBV3-1 (or the pseudogene TRBV3-2); tentative D call: TRBD1 (5 bases). CDR3 sequence reads: CASSGQAYEQYF. As DNA, the CDR3 is TGTGCCAGCAGCGGACAAGCCTACGAGCAGTACTTC.